The 9 T cell receptor beta chains presented below share a single source sample, sequenced in a study of Graves' ophthalmopathy and Graves' hyperthyroidism. Transcripts of RNA were the source for amplifying TCR beta CDR3 regions. RT-PCR in the first round used HTBI primers; a second-round multiplex PCR followed. TCRdb reanalysed the multiplex PCR reads using MiXCR and keeps one entry per CDR3 protein. The table includes hundreds of thousands of distinct CDR3 sequences, around 45% detected once. Sequenced: peripheral blood. The receptors stem from an adult man with Graves' ophthalmopathy.

The rearrangement links TRBV24-1 to TRBJ1-5; the D gene is possibly TRBD1 (5 bases). The CDR3 is made up of 14 amino acids. CDR1 and CDR2 (germline): KGHDR, SFDVKD. Trimming removed 7 bases at V and 14 bases at J, with 23 bases between. CDR3 sequence reads: CATRGVGGMVNEHF. In DNA form, the CDR3 reads TGTGCCACCAGGGGGGTAGGAGGGATGGTAAATGAGCATTTT.

In its sample, this clonotype was seen once. The chain is built from TRBV10-3 and TRBJ1-1; a possible D gene is TRBD1 (6 bases). CDR3 size: 16 residues. V lost 5 bases and J 5 bases, leaving 21 bases between the germline ends. The V gene's germline CDR1 is ENHRY and CDR2 SYGVKD. CDR3 DNA: TGTGCCATCAGTTACGGGCGGCTCGAAGGGGGGACTGAAGCTTTCTTT. This sequence encodes CAISYGRLEGGTEAFF.

This clonotype has a handful of counts. The genes are TRBV14 and TRBJ1-6; D remains unclear. V lost 2 bases and J lost 12, with 11 bases in between. Germline-derived CDR1 and CDR2 are SGHDN and FVKESK. The length of the CDR3 is 13 residues. CDR3 nucleotides: TGTGCCAGCAGCCAACAACCGGGCCAACCCCTCCACTTT. Translation gives CASSQQPGQPLHF.

The CDR3 DNA sequence: TGTGCCACCAGTGATTTGTGGGGGCAGGGCACCGGGGAGCTGTTTTTT. Protein: CATSDLWGQGTGELFF. The chain has TRBV24-1 and TRBJ2-2; the D gene is possibly TRBD1 (6 bases). This CDR3 region has 16 residues. V was shortened by 0 bases and J by 4 bases, with 11 bases between the two germline ends. Per the germline V gene, CDR1 is KGHDR and CDR2 is SFDVKD.

Concerning this clonotype itself: The junction does not match germline at one end; this may be a read error. J is TRBJ2-2 and V is TRBV10-3, with 15 positions matching TRBD2. The CDR3 covers 17 residues. Per germline, CDR1 ENHRY and CDR2 SYGVKD. The CDR3 DNA follows: TGTGCCATCAGTGAGGGACTAGCGGGAGGGCCCTACAATGAGCAGTTTTTT. This encodes CAISEGLAGGPYNEQFF.

This chain links TRBV20-1 with TRBJ1-2; D uncertain. In germline, CDR1 is DFQATT, CDR2 SNEGSKA (reference sequence). V dropped 3 bases and J dropped 8 bases, with 10 bases sitting between them. This CDR3 has 11 residues. The CDR3, as DNA: TGCAGTGCTAGCAGGTCCGGGGGCTACACCTTC. Translated, it gives CSASRSGGYTF.

V gene TRBV2 combines with J gene TRBJ2-2, with TRBD2 identical over 7 bases. V lost 8 bases, J lost 2 bases, and 17 bases stayed unmatched. CDR1 is SNHLY and CDR2 is FYNNEI in the germline V gene. The CDR3 consists of 18 residues. The CDR3 spells CASRVEGLAVVNTGELFF. The CDR3 DNA reads as TGTGCCAGCCGGGTAGAGGGCCTAGCGGTCGTAAACACCGGGGAGCTGTTTTTT.

J is TRBJ2-7 and V is TRBV7-3; TRBD2 is a possible D gene (5 bases). The germline CDR1 and CDR2 sequences are SGHTA and FQGTGA. The V and J ends lost 3 bases and 5 bases respectively, with 20 bases between them. The CDR3 extends over 16 amino acids. As DNA, the CDR3 is TGTGCCAGCAGCTTCGGGATCTTCCATCGGCCAGACGAGCAGTACTTC. It codes for CASSFGIFHRPDEQYF.

The sample holds a few counts of this clonotype. V and J are TRBV5-1 and TRBJ1-3; D remains unclear. This CDR3 region has 15 residues. The V end lost 4 bases, the J end lost 0 bases, and 11 bases lay between the germline ends. Germline V lookup: CDR1 SGHRS, CDR2 YFSETQ. This chain's CDR3 is CASSPVGSSGNTIYF. In DNA, the CDR3 is TGCGCCAGCAGCCCGGTCGGAAGCTCTGGAAACACCATATATTTT.